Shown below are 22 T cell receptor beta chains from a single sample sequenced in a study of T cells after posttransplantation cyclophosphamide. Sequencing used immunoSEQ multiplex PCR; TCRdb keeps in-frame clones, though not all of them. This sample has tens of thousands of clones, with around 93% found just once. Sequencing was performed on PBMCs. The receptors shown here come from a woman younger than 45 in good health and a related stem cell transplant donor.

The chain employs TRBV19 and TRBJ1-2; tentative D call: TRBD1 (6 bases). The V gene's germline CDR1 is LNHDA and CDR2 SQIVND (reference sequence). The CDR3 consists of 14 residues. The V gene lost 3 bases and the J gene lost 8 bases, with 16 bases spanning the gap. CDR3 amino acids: CASSISDGTLGYTF. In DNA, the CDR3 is TGTGCCAGTAGTATTTCCGATGGGACACTCGGCTACACCTTC.

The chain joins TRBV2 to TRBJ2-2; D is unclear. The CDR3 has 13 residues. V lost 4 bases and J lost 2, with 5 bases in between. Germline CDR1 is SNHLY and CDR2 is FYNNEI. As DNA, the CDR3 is TGTGCCAGCAGTGGTACCAACACCGGGGAGCTGTTTTTT. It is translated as CASSGTNTGELFF.

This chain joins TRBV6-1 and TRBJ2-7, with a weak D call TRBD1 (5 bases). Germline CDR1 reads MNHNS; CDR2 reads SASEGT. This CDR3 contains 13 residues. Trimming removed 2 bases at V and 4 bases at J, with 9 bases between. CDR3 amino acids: CASSETGSYEQYF. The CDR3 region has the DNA TGTGCCAGCAGTGAAACAGGCAGTTACGAGCAGTACTTC.

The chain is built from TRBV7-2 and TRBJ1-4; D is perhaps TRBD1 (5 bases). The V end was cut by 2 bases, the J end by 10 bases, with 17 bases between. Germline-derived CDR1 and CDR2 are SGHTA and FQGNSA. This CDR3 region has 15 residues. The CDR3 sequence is CASSLMGPQGRKLFF. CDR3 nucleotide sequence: TGTGCCAGCAGCTTAATGGGGCCGCAGGGAAGAAAACTGTTTTTT.

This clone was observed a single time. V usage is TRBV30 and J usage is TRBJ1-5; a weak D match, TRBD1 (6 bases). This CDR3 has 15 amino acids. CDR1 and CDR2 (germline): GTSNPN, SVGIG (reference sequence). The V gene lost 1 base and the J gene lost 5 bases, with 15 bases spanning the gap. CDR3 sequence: CAWSGGPGGHQPQHF. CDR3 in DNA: TGTGCCTGGAGTGGGGGGCCCGGGGGCCATCAGCCCCAGCATTTT. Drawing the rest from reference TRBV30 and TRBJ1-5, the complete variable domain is SQTIHQWPATLVQPVGSPLSLECTVEGTSNPNLYWYRQAAGRGLQLLFYSVGIGQISSEVPQNLSASRPQDRQFILSSKKLLLSDSGFYLCAWSGGPGGHQPQHFGDGTRLSIL.

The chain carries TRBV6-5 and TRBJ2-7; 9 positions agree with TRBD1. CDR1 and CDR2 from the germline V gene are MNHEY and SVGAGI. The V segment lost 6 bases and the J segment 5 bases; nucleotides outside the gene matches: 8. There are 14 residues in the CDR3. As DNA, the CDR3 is TGTGCCAGCAGGCCCGGGACAGGGTACCACGAGCAGTACTTC. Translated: CASRPGTGYHEQYF.

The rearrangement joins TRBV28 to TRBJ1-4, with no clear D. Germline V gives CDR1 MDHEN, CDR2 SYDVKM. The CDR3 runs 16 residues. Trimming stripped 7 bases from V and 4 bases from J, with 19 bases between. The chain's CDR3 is CASKEGSGNLNEKLFF. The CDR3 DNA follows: TGTGCCAGCAAGGAGGGATCGGGGAACCTTAATGAAAAACTGTTTTTT.

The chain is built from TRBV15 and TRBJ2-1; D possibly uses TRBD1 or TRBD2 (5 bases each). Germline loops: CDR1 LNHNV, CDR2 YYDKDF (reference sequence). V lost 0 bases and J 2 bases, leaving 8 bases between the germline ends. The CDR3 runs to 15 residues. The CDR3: CATSRDWGTYNEQFF. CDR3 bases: TGTGCCACCAGCAGAGATTGGGGGACCTACAATGAGCAGTTCTTC.

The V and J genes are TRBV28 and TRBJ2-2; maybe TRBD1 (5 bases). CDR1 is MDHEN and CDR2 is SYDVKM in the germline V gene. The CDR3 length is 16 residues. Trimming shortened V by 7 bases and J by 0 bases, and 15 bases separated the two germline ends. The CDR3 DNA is TGTGCCAGCACCTCCCAGGGTTATCCGAACACCGGGGAGCTGTTTTTT. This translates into CASTSQGYPNTGELFF.

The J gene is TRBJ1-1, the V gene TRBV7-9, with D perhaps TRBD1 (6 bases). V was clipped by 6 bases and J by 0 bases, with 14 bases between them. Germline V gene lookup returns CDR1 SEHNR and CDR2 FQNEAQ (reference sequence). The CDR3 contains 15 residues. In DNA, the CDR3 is TGTGCCAGCAGTTCGACAGGAAACCTGAACACTGAAGCTTTCTTT. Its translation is CASSSTGNLNTEAFF.

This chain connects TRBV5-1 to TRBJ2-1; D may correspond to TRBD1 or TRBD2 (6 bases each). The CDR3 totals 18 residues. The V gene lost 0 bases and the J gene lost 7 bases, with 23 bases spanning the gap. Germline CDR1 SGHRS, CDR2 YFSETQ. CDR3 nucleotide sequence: TGCGCCAGCAGCTTGGGGGTGGGGGGCCCTGGGGGCCTTAATGAGCAGTTCTTC. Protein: CASSLGVGGPGGLNEQFF. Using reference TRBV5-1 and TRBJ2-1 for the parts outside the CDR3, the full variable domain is KAGVTQTPRYLIKTRGQQVTLSCSPISGHRSVSWYQQTPGQGLQFLFEYFSETQRNKGNFPGRFSGRQFSNSRSEMNVSTLELGDSALYLCASSLGVGGPGGLNEQFFGPGTRLTVL.

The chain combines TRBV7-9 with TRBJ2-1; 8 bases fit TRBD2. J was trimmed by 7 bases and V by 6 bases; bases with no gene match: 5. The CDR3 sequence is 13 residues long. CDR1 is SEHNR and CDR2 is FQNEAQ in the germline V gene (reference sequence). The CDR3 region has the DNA TGTGCCAGCAGGCCGGGAGGGGAGAATGAGCAGTTCTTC. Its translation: CASRPGGENEQFF.

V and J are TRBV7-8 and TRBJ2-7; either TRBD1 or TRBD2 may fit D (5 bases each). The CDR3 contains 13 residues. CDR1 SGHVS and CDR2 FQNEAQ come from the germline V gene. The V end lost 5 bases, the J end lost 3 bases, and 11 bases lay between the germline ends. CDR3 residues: CASSPGTGYEQYF. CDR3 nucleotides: TGTGCCAGCAGCCCTGGGACCGGCTACGAGCAGTACTTC.

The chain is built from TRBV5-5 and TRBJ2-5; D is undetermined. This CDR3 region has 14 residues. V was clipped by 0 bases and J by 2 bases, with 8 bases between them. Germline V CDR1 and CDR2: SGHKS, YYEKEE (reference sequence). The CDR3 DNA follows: TGTGCCAGCAGCTTGGGTCGCAGTCAAGAGACCCAGTACTTC. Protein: CASSLGRSQETQYF.

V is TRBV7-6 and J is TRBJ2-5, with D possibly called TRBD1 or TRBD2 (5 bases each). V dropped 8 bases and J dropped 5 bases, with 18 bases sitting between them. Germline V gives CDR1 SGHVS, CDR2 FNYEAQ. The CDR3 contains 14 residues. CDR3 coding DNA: TGTGCCAGCCGATCCTCCGGGGCAGGGGAGACCCAGTACTTC. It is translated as CASRSSGAGETQYF.

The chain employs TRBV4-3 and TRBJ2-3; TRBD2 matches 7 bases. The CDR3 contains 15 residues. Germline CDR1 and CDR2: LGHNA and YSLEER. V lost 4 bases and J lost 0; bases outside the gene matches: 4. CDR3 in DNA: TGCGCCAGCAGCCTCCAGCGGGGTAGCACAGATACGCAGTATTTT. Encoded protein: CASSLQRGSTDTQYF.

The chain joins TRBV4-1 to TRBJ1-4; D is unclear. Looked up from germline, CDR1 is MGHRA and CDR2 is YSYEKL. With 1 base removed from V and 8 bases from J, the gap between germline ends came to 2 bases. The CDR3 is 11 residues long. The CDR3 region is CASSQGEKLFF. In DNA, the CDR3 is TGCGCCAGCAGCCAAGGAGAAAAACTGTTTTTT.

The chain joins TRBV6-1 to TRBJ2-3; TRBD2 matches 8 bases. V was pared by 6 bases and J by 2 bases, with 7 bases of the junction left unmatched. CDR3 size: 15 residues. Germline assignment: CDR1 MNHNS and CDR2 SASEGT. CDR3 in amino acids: CASRKGRGDTDTQYF. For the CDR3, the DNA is TGTGCCAGCAGGAAAGGGCGGGGGGACACAGATACGCAGTATTTT.

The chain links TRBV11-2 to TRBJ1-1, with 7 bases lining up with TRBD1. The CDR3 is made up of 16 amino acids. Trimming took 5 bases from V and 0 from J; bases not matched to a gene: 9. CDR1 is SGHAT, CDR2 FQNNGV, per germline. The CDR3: CASSQMPGGMNTEAFF. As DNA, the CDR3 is TGTGCCAGCAGCCAGATGCCAGGGGGTATGAACACTGAAGCTTTCTTT.

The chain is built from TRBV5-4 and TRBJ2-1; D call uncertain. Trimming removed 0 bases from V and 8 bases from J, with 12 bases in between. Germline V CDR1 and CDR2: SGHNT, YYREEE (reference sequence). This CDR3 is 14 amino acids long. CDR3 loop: CASSLGLTSDEQFF. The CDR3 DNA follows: TGTGCCAGCAGCTTGGGCCTTACTTCCGATGAGCAGTTCTTC.

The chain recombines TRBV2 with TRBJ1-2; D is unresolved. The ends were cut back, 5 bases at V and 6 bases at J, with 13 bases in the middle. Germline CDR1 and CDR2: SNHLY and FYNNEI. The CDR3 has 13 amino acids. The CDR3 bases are TGTGCCAGCAGTAAGACGGCTAGGGATGGCTACACCTTC. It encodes CASSKTARDGYTF.

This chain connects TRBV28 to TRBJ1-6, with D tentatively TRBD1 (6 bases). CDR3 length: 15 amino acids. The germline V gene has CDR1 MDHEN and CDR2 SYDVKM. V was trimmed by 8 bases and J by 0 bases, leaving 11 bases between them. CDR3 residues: CASRTASSYNSPLHF. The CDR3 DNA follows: TGTGCCAGCCGGACAGCGAGCTCCTATAATTCACCCCTCCACTTT.